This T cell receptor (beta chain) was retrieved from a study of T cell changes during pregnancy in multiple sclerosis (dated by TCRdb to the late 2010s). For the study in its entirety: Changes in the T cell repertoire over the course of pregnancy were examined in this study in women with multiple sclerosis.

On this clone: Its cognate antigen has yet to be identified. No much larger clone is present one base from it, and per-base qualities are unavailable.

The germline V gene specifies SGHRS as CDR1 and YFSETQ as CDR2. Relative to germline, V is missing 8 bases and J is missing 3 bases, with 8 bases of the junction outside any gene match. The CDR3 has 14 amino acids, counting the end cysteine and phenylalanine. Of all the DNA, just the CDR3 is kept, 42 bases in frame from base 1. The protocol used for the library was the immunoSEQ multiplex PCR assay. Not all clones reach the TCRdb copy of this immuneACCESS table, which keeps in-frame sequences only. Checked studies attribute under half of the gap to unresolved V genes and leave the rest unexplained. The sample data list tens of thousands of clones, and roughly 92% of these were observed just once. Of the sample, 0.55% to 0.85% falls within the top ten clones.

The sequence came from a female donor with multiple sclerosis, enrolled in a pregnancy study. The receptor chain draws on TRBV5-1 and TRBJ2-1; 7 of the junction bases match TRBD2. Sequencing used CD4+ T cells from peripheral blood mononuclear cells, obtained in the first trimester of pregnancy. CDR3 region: CASSPASGYNEQFF. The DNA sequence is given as TGCGCCAGTTCCCCGGCTAGCGGCTACAATGAGCAGTTCTTC.